A single sample is the source of the 19 T cell receptor beta chains below, sequenced in a study of T cells after yellow fever vaccination. TCRdb ran MiXCR on the 5' RACE reads and lists one entry per CDR3 protein. The table records a few hundred thousand distinct CDR3 sequences, roughly 8.7% of them present only once. This material consisted of CD4+ T cells sorted from PBMCs, taken 5 days after the yellow fever booster vaccination. Every receptor here comes from a young man who received the YFV17D yellow fever vaccine.

V gene TRBV5-1 combines with J gene TRBJ2-7, with 9 bases that match TRBD2. The CDR3 covers 14 residues. Germline-derived CDR1 and CDR2 are SGHRS and YFSETQ. The V and J ends lost 1 base and 7 bases, in that order; junction bases with no gene match: 6. The CDR3 DNA follows: TGCGCCAGCAGCTTGAGTAGCGGGGGTGGAGAGCAGTACTTC. This sequence encodes CASSLSSGGGEQYF.

This clonotype turned up a few times. The chain joins TRBV11-2 to TRBJ2-5; TRBD2 agrees at 12 bases. Germline loops: CDR1 SGHAT, CDR2 FQNNGV. The trim removed 5 bases at V and 5 bases at J, leaving 9 bases unmatched. The CDR3 sequence is 16 residues long. CDR3 nucleotides: TGTGCCAGCAGCCCGATACTAGCGGGGGGAATTGAGACCCAGTACTTC. Amino acids: CASSPILAGGIETQYF.

Ten or more counts support this clonotype. The chain employs TRBV4-3 and TRBJ1-3, with a tentative D call TRBD1 (5 bases). CDR3 length equals 14 residues. Germline CDR1 reads LGHNA; CDR2 reads YSLEER. Trimming cost V 1 base and J 2 bases, with 6 bases left between them. The CDR3: CASSQGRAGNTIYF. The CDR3 DNA follows: TGCGCCAGCAGCCAAGGCAGGGCTGGAAACACCATATATTTT.

The rearrangement joins TRBV3-1 to TRBJ1-2; TRBD1 aligns across 8 bases. Germline lookup yields CDR1 LGHDT and CDR2 YNNKEL (reference sequence). V was pared by 2 bases and J by 4 bases, with 6 bases of the junction left unmatched. The CDR3 contains 15 residues. The CDR3 spells CASSQTPGQGYGYTF. In DNA form, the CDR3 reads TGTGCCAGCAGCCAAACTCCCGGACAGGGCTATGGCTACACCTTC.

This chain joins TRBV9 and TRBJ2-5; D call uncertain. Germline assignment: CDR1 SGDLS and CDR2 YYNGEE. The length of the CDR3 is 15 residues. Trimming cost V 1 base and J 1 base, with 11 bases left between them. This chain's CDR3 is CASSVSMAFQETQYF. The CDR3 DNA reads as TGTGCCAGCAGCGTATCTATGGCTTTCCAAGAGACCCAGTACTTC.

This clonotype came up many times. The gene calls are TRBV7-2 and TRBJ2-7, with 10 nucleotides matching TRBD1. CDR1 and CDR2 from the germline V gene are SGHTA and FQGNSA. The CDR3 has 14 amino acids. Germline trimming cut 5 bases from V and 3 bases from J; bases unmatched to any gene: 4. CDR3 region: CASSTGQGYYEQYF. CDR3 in DNA: TGTGCCAGCAGCACGGGACAGGGGTACTACGAGCAGTACTTC.

The J gene is TRBJ2-3, the V gene TRBV2; weak D call: TRBD1 (5 bases). This CDR3 has 12 amino acids. Germline loops: CDR1 SNHLY, CDR2 FYNNEI. Trimming left V 10 bases short and J 3 bases short, with 11 bases between. The CDR3 DNA follows: TGTGCCACGCCTAACAGGACAGATACGCAGTATTTT. As protein: CATPNRTDTQYF.

The rearrangement joins TRBV12-3 or TRBV12-4 to TRBJ2-1; TRBD1 matches 11 bases. CDR3 length equals 17 residues. V gave up 4 bases and J gave up 0 bases; unmatched junction bases: 5. The CDR3 here is CASSWDRGSISYNEQFF. The CDR3 DNA reads as TGTGCCAGCAGTTGGGACAGGGGGTCCATCTCCTACAATGAGCAGTTCTTC.

This clonotype was seen more than once but under ten times. The V gene is TRBV7-8, the J gene TRBJ2-2; possibly TRBD2 for D (5 bases). Germline V lookup: CDR1 SGHVS, CDR2 FQNEAQ. The CDR3 length is 14 residues. Trimming shortened V by 6 bases and J by 7 bases, and 15 bases separated the two germline ends. CDR3 amino acids: CASRQRRGGGELFF. The CDR3, as DNA: TGTGCCAGCAGGCAGCGGAGAGGCGGCGGGGAGCTGTTTTTT.

This clonotype was seen a handful of times. The chain uses TRBV5-1 and TRBJ1-1, with D possibly TRBD1 on 5 matching bases. Germline CDR1 is SGHRS and CDR2 is YFSETQ. There are 13 residues in the CDR3. The V end lost 3 bases, the J end lost 4 bases, and 10 bases lay between the germline ends. The chain's CDR3 is CASSSGPGTEAFF. DNA of the CDR3: TGCGCCAGCAGCTCGGGACCGGGCACTGAAGCTTTCTTT.

The chain has TRBV5-1 and TRBJ2-3; D remains ambiguous. Trimming stripped 4 bases from V and 4 bases from J, with 10 bases between. Germline V lookup: CDR1 SGHRS, CDR2 YFSETQ. The CDR3 length is 13 residues. The CDR3 region has the DNA TGCGCCAGCAGCGCTATATTGTCAGATACGCAGTATTTT. Translated, it gives CASSAILSDTQYF.

The V gene is TRBV5-1, the J gene TRBJ1-2; 7 positions agree with TRBD1. Germline V gene lookup returns CDR1 SGHRS and CDR2 YFSETQ. V lost 2 bases to trimming and J lost 2 bases; unmatched junction nucleotides: 6. The CDR3 contains 15 residues. CDR3 nucleotide sequence: TGCGCCAGCAGCTTCGGGACAGCCCTAAACTATGGCTACACCTTC. This gives the protein CASSFGTALNYGYTF.

This clonotype has ten or more counts. The CDR3 DNA reads as TGTGCCAGCAGTGAATTCAGGGGCCCGCCGAATGAGCTGTTTTTT. Its translation: CASSEFRGPPNELFF. This chain uses TRBV2 with TRBJ2-2; perhaps TRBD1 as D (6 bases). From germline, CDR1 is SNHLY and CDR2 FYNNEI. CDR3 length: 15 residues. V was cut by 2 bases and J by 11 bases, with 18 bases left in between.

This clonotype was recorded a few times. The gene calls are TRBV15 and TRBJ1-2; no reliable D call. CDR3 length: 15 amino acids. The V gene lost 6 bases and the J gene lost 2 bases, with 16 bases spanning the gap. Looked up from germline, CDR1 is LNHNV and CDR2 is YYDKDF (reference sequence). CDR3 DNA sequence: TGTGCCACCAGAAGGGATTTGGGCAGCAACTATGGCTACACCTTC. Translation gives CATRRDLGSNYGYTF.

The gene calls are TRBV7-9 and TRBJ2-3; D is undetermined. CDR1 SEHNR and CDR2 FQNEAQ come from the germline V gene (reference sequence). The CDR3 contains 12 residues. The germline V and J ends were trimmed by 8 bases and 6 bases, with 12 bases remaining between them. The CDR3 DNA follows: TGTGCCAGCTCTAAAAATAGTGATACGCAGTATTTT. Residues: CASSKNSDTQYF.

The V gene is TRBV27, the J gene TRBJ1-2; 8 bases agree with TRBD1. The CDR3 extends over 15 amino acids. The ends lost 2 bases at V and 7 bases at J; junction bases unmatched: 9. Germline V gene data show CDR1 as MNHEY and CDR2 as SMNVEV (reference sequence). CDR3 in amino acids: CASSLRPQGAGGYTF. The DNA of the CDR3 is TGTGCCAGCAGTTTACGCCCCCAGGGGGCGGGTGGCTACACCTTC.

The chain is built from TRBV12-3 or TRBV12-4 and TRBJ1-1, with D maybe TRBD1 (5 bases). V was clipped by 5 bases and J by 4 bases, with 14 bases between them. CDR3 length equals 14 residues. CDR3 bases: TGTGCCAGCAGTCAAGGACTGGGGGGCACTGAAGCTTTCTTT. It translates to CASSQGLGGTEAFF.

Ten or more counts support this clonotype. The chain links TRBV7-2 to TRBJ2-3; the D gene is possibly TRBD1 (6 bases). V shed 2 bases and J shed 2 bases, with 11 bases lying between them. CDR3 size: 15 residues. Germline CDR1 SGHTA, CDR2 FQGNSA. The CDR3 DNA follows: TGTGCCAGCAGCTTAAGCACAGGGTCCACAGATACGCAGTATTTT. This encodes CASSLSTGSTDTQYF.

In its sample, this clonotype was seen a few times. The J gene is TRBJ1-4, the V gene TRBV3-1; 7 bases line up with TRBD1. Germline V gene lookup returns CDR1 LGHDT and CDR2 YNNKEL (reference sequence). The CDR3 covers 16 residues. With V trimmed by 1 base and J by 5 bases, 7 bases remained unmatched. The CDR3 nucleotides read TGTGCCAGCAGCCAAGGGCCGGGACAGCCGAATGAAAAACTGTTTTTT. Protein product: CASSQGPGQPNEKLFF.